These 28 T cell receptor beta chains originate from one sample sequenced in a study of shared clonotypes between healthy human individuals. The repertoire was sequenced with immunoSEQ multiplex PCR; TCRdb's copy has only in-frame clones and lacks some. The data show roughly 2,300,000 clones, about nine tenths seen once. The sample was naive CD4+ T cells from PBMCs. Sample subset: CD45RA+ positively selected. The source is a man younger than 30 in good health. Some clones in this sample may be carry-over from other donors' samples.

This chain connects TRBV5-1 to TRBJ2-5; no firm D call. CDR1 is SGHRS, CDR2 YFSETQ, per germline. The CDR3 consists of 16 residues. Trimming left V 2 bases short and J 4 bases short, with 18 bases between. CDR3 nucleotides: TGCGCCAGCAGCTTCATTGTTGGTGGGGTGGGAGAGACCCAGTACTTC. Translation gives CASSFIVGGVGETQYF.

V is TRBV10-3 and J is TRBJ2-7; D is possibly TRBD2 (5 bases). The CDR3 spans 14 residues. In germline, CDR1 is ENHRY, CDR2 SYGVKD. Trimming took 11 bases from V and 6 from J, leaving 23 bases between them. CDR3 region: CAVTVGDGSFEQYF. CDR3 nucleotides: TGTGCCGTAACAGTGGGAGATGGGTCTTTCGAGCAGTACTTC.

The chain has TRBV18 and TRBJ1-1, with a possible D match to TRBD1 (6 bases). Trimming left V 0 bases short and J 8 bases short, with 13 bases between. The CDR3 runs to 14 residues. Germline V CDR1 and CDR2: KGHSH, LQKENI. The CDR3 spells CASSPPEGGREAFF. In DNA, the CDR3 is TGTGCCAGCTCACCACCAGAGGGGGGACGGGAAGCTTTCTTT.

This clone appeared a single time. CDR3 bases: TGCGCCAGCAGTGAGTCGGGACTTCCCAATGAGCAGTTCTTC. It is translated as CASSESGLPNEQFF. The chain has TRBV10-1 and TRBJ2-1; tentative D call: TRBD2 (6 bases). The CDR3 totals 14 residues. Trimming removed 0 bases at V and 6 bases at J, with 9 bases between. Per the germline V gene, CDR1 is WNHNN and CDR2 is SYGVQD (reference sequence).

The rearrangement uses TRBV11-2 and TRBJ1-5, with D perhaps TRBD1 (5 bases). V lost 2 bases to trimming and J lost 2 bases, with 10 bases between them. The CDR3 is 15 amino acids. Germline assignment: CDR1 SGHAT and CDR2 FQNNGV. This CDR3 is CASSLNRSRNQPQHF. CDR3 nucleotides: TGTGCCAGCAGCTTAAACAGGTCTCGCAATCAGCCCCAGCATTTT.

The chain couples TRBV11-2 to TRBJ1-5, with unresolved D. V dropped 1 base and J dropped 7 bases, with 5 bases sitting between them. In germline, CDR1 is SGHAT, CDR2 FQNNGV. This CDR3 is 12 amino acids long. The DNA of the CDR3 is TGTGCCAGCAGCTTAGCTGACCAGCCCCAGCATTTT. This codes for CASSLADQPQHF.

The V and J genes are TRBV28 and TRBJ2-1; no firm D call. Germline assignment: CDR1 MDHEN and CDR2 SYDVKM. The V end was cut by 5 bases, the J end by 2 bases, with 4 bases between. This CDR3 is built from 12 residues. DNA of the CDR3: TGTGCCAGCAGTGCAGCCTACAATGAGCAGTTCTTC. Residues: CASSAAYNEQFF. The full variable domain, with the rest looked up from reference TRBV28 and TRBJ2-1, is DVKVTQSSRYLVKRTGEKVFLECVQDMDHENMFWYRQDPGLGLRLIYFSYDVKMKEKGDIPEGYSVSREKKERFSLILESASTNQTSMYLCASSAAYNEQFFGPGTRLTVL.

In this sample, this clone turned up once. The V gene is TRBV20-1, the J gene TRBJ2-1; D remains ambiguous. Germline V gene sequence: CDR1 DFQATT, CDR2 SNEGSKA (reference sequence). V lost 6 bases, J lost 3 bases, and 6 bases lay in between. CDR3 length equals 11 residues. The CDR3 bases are TGCAGTGCCAACTTCTACAATGAGCAGTTCTTC. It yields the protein CSANFYNEQFF.

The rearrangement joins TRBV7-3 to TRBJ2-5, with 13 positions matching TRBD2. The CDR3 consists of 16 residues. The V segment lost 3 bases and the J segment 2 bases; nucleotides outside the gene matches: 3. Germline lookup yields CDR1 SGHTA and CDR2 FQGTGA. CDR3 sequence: CASSLGLAGTQETQYF. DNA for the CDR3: TGTGCCAGCAGCTTGGGACTAGCGGGGACACAAGAGACCCAGTACTTC.

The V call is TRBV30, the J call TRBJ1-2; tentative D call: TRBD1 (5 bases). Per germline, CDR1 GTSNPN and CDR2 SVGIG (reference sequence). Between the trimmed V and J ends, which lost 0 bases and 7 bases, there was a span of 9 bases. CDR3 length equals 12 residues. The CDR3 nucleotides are TGTGCCTGGAGTGTTCAGGGTGCTGGCTACACCTTC. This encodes CAWSVQGAGYTF. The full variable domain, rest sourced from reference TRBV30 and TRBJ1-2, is SQTIHQWPATLVQPVGSPLSLECTVEGTSNPNLYWYRQAAGRGLQLLFYSVGIGQISSEVPQNLSASRPQDRQFILSSKKLLLSDSGFYLCAWSVQGAGYTFGSGTRLTVV.

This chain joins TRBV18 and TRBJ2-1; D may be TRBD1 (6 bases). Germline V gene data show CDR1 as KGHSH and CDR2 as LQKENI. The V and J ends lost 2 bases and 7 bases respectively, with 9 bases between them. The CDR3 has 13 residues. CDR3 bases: TGTGCCAGCTCACCAGAAACAGGGAATGAGCAGTTCTTC. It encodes CASSPETGNEQFF. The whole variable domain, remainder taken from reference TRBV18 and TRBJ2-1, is NAGVMQNPRHLVRRRGQEARLRCSPMKGHSHVYWYRQLPEEGLKFMVYLQKENIIDESGMPKERFSAEFPKEGPSILRIQQVVRGDSAAYFCASSPETGNEQFFGPGTRLTVL.

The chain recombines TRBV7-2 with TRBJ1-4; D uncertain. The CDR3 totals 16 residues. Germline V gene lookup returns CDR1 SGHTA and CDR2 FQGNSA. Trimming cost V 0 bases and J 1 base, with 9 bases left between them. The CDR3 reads CASSLAPGLTNEKLFF. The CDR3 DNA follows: TGTGCCAGCAGCTTAGCTCCCGGACTAACTAATGAAAAACTGTTTTTT.

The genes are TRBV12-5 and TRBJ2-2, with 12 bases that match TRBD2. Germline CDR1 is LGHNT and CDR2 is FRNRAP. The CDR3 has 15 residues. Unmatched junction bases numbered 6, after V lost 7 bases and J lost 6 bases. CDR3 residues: CASARTSGVPGELFF. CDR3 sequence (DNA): TGTGCTAGTGCCCGGACTAGCGGGGTCCCCGGGGAGCTGTTTTTT.

The DNA of the CDR3 is TGTGCCAGCAGCTACCACTACGAGCAGTACTTC. It specifies CASSYHYEQYF. The chain combines TRBV2 with TRBJ2-7; D unclear. The V gene lost 6 bases and the J gene lost 3 bases, with 6 bases spanning the gap. Germline V gives CDR1 SNHLY, CDR2 FYNNEI. The CDR3 is made up of 11 amino acids.

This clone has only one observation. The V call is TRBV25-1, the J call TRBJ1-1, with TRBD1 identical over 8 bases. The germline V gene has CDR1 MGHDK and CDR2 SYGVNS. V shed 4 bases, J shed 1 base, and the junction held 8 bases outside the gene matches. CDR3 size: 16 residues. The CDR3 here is CASSGYQGARNTEAFF. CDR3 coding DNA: TGTGCCAGCAGTGGGTATCAGGGGGCAAGGAACACTGAAGCTTTCTTT.

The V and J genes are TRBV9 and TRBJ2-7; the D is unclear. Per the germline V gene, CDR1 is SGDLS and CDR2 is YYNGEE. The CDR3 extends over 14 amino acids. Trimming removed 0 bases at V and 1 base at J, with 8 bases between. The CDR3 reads CASSVEMWSYEQYF. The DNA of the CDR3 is TGTGCCAGCAGCGTAGAAATGTGGTCCTACGAGCAGTACTTC.

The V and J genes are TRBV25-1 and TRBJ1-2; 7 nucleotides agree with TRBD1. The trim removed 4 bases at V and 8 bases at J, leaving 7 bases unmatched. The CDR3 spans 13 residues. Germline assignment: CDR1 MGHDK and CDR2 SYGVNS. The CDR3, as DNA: TGTGCCAGCAGTGGGGTGCAGGGGGGCGGCTACACCTTC. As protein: CASSGVQGGGYTF.

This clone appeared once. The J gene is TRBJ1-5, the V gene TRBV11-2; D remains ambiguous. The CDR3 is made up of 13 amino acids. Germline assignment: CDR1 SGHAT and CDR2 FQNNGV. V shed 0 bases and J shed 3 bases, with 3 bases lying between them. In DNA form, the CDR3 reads TGTGCCAGCAGCTTAGAACCCAATCAGCCCCAGCATTTT. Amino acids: CASSLEPNQPQHF.

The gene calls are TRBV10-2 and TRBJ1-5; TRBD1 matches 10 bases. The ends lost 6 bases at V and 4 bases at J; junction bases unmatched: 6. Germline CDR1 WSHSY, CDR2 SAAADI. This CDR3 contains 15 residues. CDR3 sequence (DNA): TGCGCCAGCAGCGGGACAGGGGTTGGTAATCAGCCCCAGCATTTT. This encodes CASSGTGVGNQPQHF.

CDR3 DNA sequence: TGTGCCAGCAGCTTAAGCGGGGAAAACACAGATACGCAGTATTTT. Its translation: CASSLSGENTDTQYF. The chain has TRBV7-9 and TRBJ2-3, with 7 bases aligning to TRBD2. The CDR3 has 15 amino acids. V lost 2 bases and J lost 2; bases outside the gene matches: 4. CDR1 and CDR2 (germline): SEHNR, FQNEAQ (reference sequence).

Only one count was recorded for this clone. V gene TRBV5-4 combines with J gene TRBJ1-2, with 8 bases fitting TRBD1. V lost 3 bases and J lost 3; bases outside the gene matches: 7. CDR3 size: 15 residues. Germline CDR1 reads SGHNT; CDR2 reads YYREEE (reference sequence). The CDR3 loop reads CASSSTGGRDYGYTF. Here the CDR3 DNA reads TGTGCCAGCAGCTCCACAGGGGGAAGGGACTATGGCTACACCTTC.

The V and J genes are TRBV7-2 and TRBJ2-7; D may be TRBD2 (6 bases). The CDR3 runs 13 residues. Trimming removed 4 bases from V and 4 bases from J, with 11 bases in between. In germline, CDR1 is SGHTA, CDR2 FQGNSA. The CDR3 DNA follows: TGTGCCAGCAGCTCTCCGGGACTTTACGAGCAGTACTTC. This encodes CASSSPGLYEQYF.

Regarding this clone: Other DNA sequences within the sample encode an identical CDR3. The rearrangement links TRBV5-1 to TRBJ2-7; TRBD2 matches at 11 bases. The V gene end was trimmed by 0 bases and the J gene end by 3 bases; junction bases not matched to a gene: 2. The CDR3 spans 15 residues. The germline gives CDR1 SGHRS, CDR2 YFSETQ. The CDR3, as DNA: TGCGCCAGCAGCTTGGGACTAGCGGGGTACTACGAGCAGTACTTC. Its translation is CASSLGLAGYYEQYF.

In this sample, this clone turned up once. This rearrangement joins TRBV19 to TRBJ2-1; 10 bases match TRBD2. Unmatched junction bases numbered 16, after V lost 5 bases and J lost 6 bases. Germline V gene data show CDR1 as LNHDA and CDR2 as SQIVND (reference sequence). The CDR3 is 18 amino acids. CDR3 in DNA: TGTGCCAGTAGTCGAAAGTCCCCGCTAGCGGGAGTTAGCAATGAGCAGTTCTTC. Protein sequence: CASSRKSPLAGVSNEQFF. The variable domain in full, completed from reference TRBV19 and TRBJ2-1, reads DGGITQSPKYLFRKEGQNVTLSCEQNLNHDAMYWYRQDPGQGLRLIYYSQIVNDFQKGDIAEGYSVSREKKESFPLTVTSAQKNPTAFYLCASSRKSPLAGVSNEQFFGPGTRLTVL.

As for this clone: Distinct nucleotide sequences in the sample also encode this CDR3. CDR3: CASSLPGGDTEAFF. DNA of the CDR3: TGTGCCAGCAGCCTCCCTGGGGGTGATACTGAAGCTTTCTTT. The chain has TRBV5-4 and TRBJ1-1; D is possibly TRBD1 (5 bases). The CDR3 is made up of 14 amino acids. V dropped 4 bases and J dropped 5 bases, with 15 bases sitting between them. Germline V gene lookup returns CDR1 SGHNT and CDR2 YYREEE (reference sequence).

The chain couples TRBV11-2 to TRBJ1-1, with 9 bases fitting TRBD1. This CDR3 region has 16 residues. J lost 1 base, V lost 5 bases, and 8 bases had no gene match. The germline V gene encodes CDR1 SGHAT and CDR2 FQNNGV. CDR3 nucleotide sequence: TGTGCCAGCAGCCTCTACAGGGGGCAGGGGAACACTGAAGCTTTCTTT. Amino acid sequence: CASSLYRGQGNTEAFF.

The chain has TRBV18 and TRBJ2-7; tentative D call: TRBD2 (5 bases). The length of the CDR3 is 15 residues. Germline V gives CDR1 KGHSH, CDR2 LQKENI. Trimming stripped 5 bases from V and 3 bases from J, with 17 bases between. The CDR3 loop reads CASSLNGDSRYEQYF. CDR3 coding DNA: TGTGCCAGCTCATTAAACGGGGATTCTCGCTACGAGCAGTACTTC.

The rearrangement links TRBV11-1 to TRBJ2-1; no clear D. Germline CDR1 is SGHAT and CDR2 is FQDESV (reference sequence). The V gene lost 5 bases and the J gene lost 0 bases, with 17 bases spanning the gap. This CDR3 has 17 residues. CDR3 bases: TGTGCCAGCAGCCGCGTCCCGCTAGGAAGCTCCTACAATGAGCAGTTCTTC. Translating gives CASSRVPLGSSYNEQFF.